This T cell receptor (beta chain) appears in the sequencing data of a study of control samples from healthy donors and cancer patients. The CDR3 is 13 amino acids. J lost 7 bases, V lost 1 base, and 3 bases had no gene match. Germline values: CDR1 MGHDK, CDR2 SYGVNS. This table comes from immunoSEQ multiplex PCR, and its TCRdb copy is limited to in-frame clones, with some not included. Of fewer than 70,000 clones in the sample, roughly 94% were seen once. The source material was blood. This TCR was recovered from a young man in good health. This chain joins TRBV25-1 and TRBJ1-1; 7 bases align to TRBD1. The CDR3 bases are TGTGCCAGCAGTGAATTAGGGACAGATGAAGCTTTCTTT. This sequence encodes CASSELGTDEAFF.